A selection of T cell receptor beta chains follows, all from one sample in a study of T cells in Graves' hyperthyroidism and ophthalmopathy. In TCRdb, the multiplex PCR reads were re-called with MiXCR into one record per CDR3 protein. This sample carries under 800,000 distinct CDR3 sequences, 14% of them seen once, and the ten largest clones take around 9.6%. The source material was blood. The receptors originated from a woman aged 18-35 years with Graves' hyperthyroidism. CDR3s include the opening cysteine and the closing phenylalanine or tryptophan. Fields, in order: J gene, clone size, D gene, V gene, CDR3 protein, CDR3 DNA. The D gene is left open where the match is weak. For some rows the clone size is stated as once, few or many, or as a class when expanded; others skip it.

>TRBJ2-7|many|NA|TRBV10-3
CAIRKLEGSYEQYF
TGTGCCATCAGGAAATTGGAGGGCTCCTACGAGCAGTACTTC
>TRBJ2-4|many|NA|TRBV3-1
CASSPSPLAKNIQYF
TGTGCCAGCAGCCCTAGCCCCCTAGCCAAAAACATTCAGTACTTC
>TRBJ2-7|many|NA|TRBV12-3/TRBV12-4
CASTTSQSYEQYF
TGTGCCAGCACCACCAGCCAGTCCTACGAGCAGTACTTC
>TRBJ1-6|many|NA|TRBV7-6
CASSPGGHSPLHF
TGTGCCAGCAGCCCCGGGGGCCATTCACCCCTCCACTTT
>TRBJ1-5|many|NA|TRBV20-1
CSARLGREVHQPQHF
TGCAGTGCAAGGTTGGGCAGGGAAGTACATCAGCCCCAGCATTTT
>TRBJ1-4|once|TRBD1|TRBV12-3/TRBV12-4
CASSSTLGTGLEKLFF
TGTGCCAGCAGTTCAACCCTCGGGACAGGGCTTGAAAAACTGTTTTTT
>TRBJ2-3|many|NA|TRBV20-1
CSARESTGTDTQYF
TGCAGTGCTAGGGAGTCCACTGGAACAGATACGCAGTATTTT
>TRBJ2-3|many|NA|TRBV28
CASSTLEEGADTQYF
TGTGCCAGCAGTACGTTAGAGGAGGGCGCAGATACGCAGTATTTT
>TRBJ2-1|NA|NA|TRBV15
CATSGGQRAQQFF
TGTGCCACCAGCGGAGGTCAGCGGGCCCAGCAGTTCTTC
>TRBJ2-5|many|TRBD1|TRBV7-9
CASRSHRGTGTQYF
TGTGCCAGCAGGTCTCACAGGGGAACCGGAACCCAGTACTTC
>TRBJ2-3|many|NA|TRBV3-1
CASSQRSVDTQYF
TGTGCCAGCAGCCAGCGTAGTGTGGATACGCAGTATTTT
>TRBJ2-3|NA|TRBD2|TRBV7-3
CASSVLAGSSTDTQYF
TGTGCCAGCAGCGTACTAGCGGGATCTAGCACAGATACGCAGTATTTT
>TRBJ2-1|NA|NA|TRBV6-1
CASLIQGNNNEQFF
TGTGCCAGCCTAATACAGGGCAATAACAATGAGCAGTTCTTC
>TRBJ2-5|few|TRBD2|TRBV5-1
CASSFLAGVGQETQYF
TGCGCCAGCAGCTTCCTAGCGGGAGTGGGTCAAGAGACCCAGTACTTC
>TRBJ1-5|NA|NA|TRBV7-9
CASSLGLGPSNQPQHF
TGTGCCAGCAGCTTAGGTCTGGGCCCGAGCAATCAGCCCCAGCATTTT
>TRBJ2-5|NA|TRBD1|TRBV7-9
CATYRGETQYF
TGTGCCACCTACAGGGGAGAGACCCAGTACTTC
>TRBJ2-7|few|NA|TRBV12-3/TRBV12-4
CASSLRQSSYEQYF
TGTGCCAGCAGTTTACGACAGTCCTCCTACGAGCAGTACTTC
>TRBJ2-4|many|NA|TRBV30
CAWSVSPSTDIQYF
TGTGCCTGGAGTGTATCGCCCTCAACGGACATTCAGTACTTC
>TRBJ2-1|NA|NA|TRBV5-1
CASSLRDLSNEQFF
TGCGCCAGCAGCTTACGGGACCTTAGCAATGAGCAGTTCTTC
>TRBJ2-5|NA|NA|TRBV18
CASSKGRSQETQYF
TGTGCCAGCTCAAAAGGGCGTTCCCAAGAGACCCAGTACTTC
>TRBJ2-6|few|NA|TRBV20-1
CSAPLGNHGANVLTF
TGCAGTGCTCCCCTGGGAAACCATGGGGCCAACGTCCTGACTTTC
>TRBJ2-5|many|NA|TRBV30
CAWSPTEFLEYF
TGTGCCTGGAGCCCCACGGAGTTCCTGGAGTACTTC
>TRBJ1-1|many|NA|TRBV27
CASMDTPGTEAFF
TGTGCCAGCATGGACACTCCGGGCACTGAAGCTTTCTTT
>TRBJ2-7|many|NA|TRBV28
CASSLAAIPLPWEQYF
TGTGCCAGCAGTTTAGCTGCTATCCCCCTTCCTTGGGAGCAGTACTTC
>TRBJ2-2|few|NA|TRBV28
CASSTYKWTGELFF
TGTGCCAGCAGTACTTACAAGTGGACCGGGGAGCTGTTTTTT
>TRBJ2-1|many|NA|TRBV7-9
CASSTRGTITYNEQFF
TGTGCCAGCAGCACCAGGGGGACTATCACATACAATGAGCAGTTCTTC
>TRBJ2-5|many|NA|TRBV12-3/TRBV12-4
CASSSEEATQYF
TGTGCCAGCAGTTCGGAGGAGGCGACCCAGTACTTC
>TRBJ1-2|many|NA|TRBV13
CASRPRGARGGYGYTF
TGTGCCAGCAGACCGCGGGGGGCTAGGGGTGGCTATGGCTACACCTTC
>TRBJ1-2|NA|TRBD1|TRBV6-1
CASRNGQGAIHYGYTF
TGTGCCAGCAGGAACGGGCAGGGGGCCATTCACTATGGCTACACCTTC
>TRBJ2-1|many|TRBD2|TRBV29-1
CSVEEGLKTYNEQFF
TGCAGCGTTGAAGAGGGACTAAAAACCTACAATGAGCAGTTCTTC
>TRBJ1-4|many|TRBD1|TRBV12-3/TRBV12-4
CASSLAPGGRGTNEKLFF
TGTGCCAGCAGTTTAGCCCCAGGGGGGAGGGGAACTAATGAAAAACTGTTTTTT
>TRBJ2-5|NA|TRBD2|TRBV2
CASGPGTRLETQYF
TGTGCCAGCGGTCCAGGGACTAGATTGGAGACCCAGTACTTC
>TRBJ2-1|NA|NA|TRBV7-9
CASSLPPAGLAYNEQFF
TGTGCCAGCAGCTTACCCCCTGCAGGTCTGGCCTACAATGAGCAGTTCTTC
>TRBJ1-4|NA|NA|TRBV4-3
CASTKAAQLSEKLFF
TGCGCCAGCACTAAGGCGGCACAGCTCTCCGAAAAACTGTTTTTT
>TRBJ1-5|few|TRBD1|TRBV4-2
CASSQGNRGSNQPQHF
TGTGCCAGCAGCCAAGGAAACAGGGGTAGCAATCAGCCCCAGCATTTT
>TRBJ2-1|few|TRBD2|TRBV5-1
CASKVLLGLAGDEQFF
TGCGCCAGCAAGGTTCTGCTGGGACTAGCGGGAGATGAGCAGTTCTTC
>TRBJ1-5|NA|NA|TRBV27
CASTPWEGNQPQHF
TGTGCCAGCACCCCATGGGAGGGGAATCAGCCCCAGCATTTT
>TRBJ2-1|few|TRBD2|TRBV11-3
CASSLSSGSENPDNEQFF
TGTGCCAGCAGCTTAAGCAGCGGGAGTGAAAATCCGGACAATGAGCAGTTCTTC
>TRBJ2-3|many|NA|TRBV24-1
CATSDPSPDGRREPTDTQYF
TGTGCCACCAGTGACCCAAGCCCCGACGGGCGGAGGGAGCCCACAGATACGCAGTATTTT
>TRBJ2-1|few|NA|TRBV4-1
CASSQERITPDHNEQFF
TGCGCCAGCAGCCAAGAAAGGATCACTCCTGATCACAATGAGCAGTTCTTC
>TRBJ1-5|NA|NA|TRBV6-2/TRBV6-3
CASSYSVGAGQPQHF
TGTGCCAGCAGTTACTCGGTGGGGGCAGGCCAGCCCCAGCATTTT
>TRBJ2-2|many|NA|TRBV13
CASSLEGGGELFF
TGTGCCAGCAGCTTAGAAGGAGGCGGGGAGCTGTTTTTT
>TRBJ2-7|NA|NA|TRBV7-8
CASSLVTPLSEQYF
TGTGCCAGCAGCTTAGTTACCCCGCTTAGTGAGCAGTACTTC
>TRBJ2-5|once|NA|TRBV9
CASSARPGSQETQYF
TGTGCCAGCAGCGCCCGCCCGGGAAGCCAAGAGACCCAGTACTTC
>TRBJ1-4|NA|TRBD1|TRBV15
CATSSNTGGNEKLFF
TGTGCCACCAGCAGTAACACAGGGGGCAATGAAAAACTGTTTTTT
>TRBJ1-1|many|NA|TRBV7-6
CASRLSQNTEAFF
TGTGCCAGCAGGCTTTCCCAGAACACTGAAGCTTTCTTT
>TRBJ2-4|NA|NA|TRBV3-1
CASSQGLDVGGNIQYF
TGTGCCAGCAGCCAAGGACTAGACGTCGGGGGAAACATTCAGTACTTC
>TRBJ2-7|few|NA|TRBV6-1
CASSEDRMGTYEQYF
TGTGCCAGCAGTGAGGACCGAATGGGAACCTACGAGCAGTACTTC
>TRBJ2-1|few|NA|TRBV19
CASSIGLRNEQFF
TGTGCCAGTAGTATAGGGTTAAGGAATGAGCAGTTCTTC
>TRBJ2-7|many|TRBD2|TRBV20-1
CSAEKGLAGEKGYEQYF
TGCAGTGCGGAGAAGGGCCTAGCGGGAGAGAAAGGCTACGAGCAGTACTTC
>TRBJ2-3|many|NA|TRBV28
CASRGPSRPTQYF
TGTGCCAGCAGAGGGCCATCCCGGCCTACGCAGTATTTT